The present T cell receptor (beta chain) was sequenced within a study of shared clonotypes between healthy human individuals. Trimming cost V 5 bases and J 0 bases, with 8 bases left between them. Germline V gene data show CDR1 as MRHNA and CDR2 as SNTAGT. The CDR3 consists of 14 residues. Original handling: Without quality scores, immunoSEQ junctional reads could not be filtered like full-length reads. Profiling relied on immunoSEQ multiplex PCR, and the TCRdb table lists in-frame clones only, not all of them. V and J calls and clone size come straight from that table; D and trimming were deduced from the DNA. The table lists over a million clones, about four fifths of them singletons.

The clonotype was recovered from a man aged 18 to 35 in good health. Some clones in this sample may be carry-over from other donors' samples. The chain combines TRBV6-4 with TRBJ2-1; unclear D gene. The sample consisted of memory CD4+ T cells from PBMCs. Subset given: CD45RA-negative fraction. The CDR3 loop reads CASSQESSYNEQFF. CDR3 DNA: TGTGCCAGCAGTCAGGAGAGCTCCTACAATGAGCAGTTCTTC.